This record covers a single T cell receptor beta chain. The data originate from a study of blood T cell repertoires in COVID-19. Across the whole study: The United States, Italy and Spain were the sources of the acute and convalescent COVID-19 samples.

Germline V gives CDR1 MRHNA, CDR2 SNTAGT. This CDR3 spans 16 amino acids. The germline V and J ends were trimmed by 1 base and 8 bases, with 20 bases remaining between them. The repertoire was sequenced with immunoSEQ multiplex PCR; TCRdb's copy has only in-frame clones and lacks some. The data hold around 130,000 clones, with around nine tenths observed a single time. Sequencing was performed on peripheral blood. This chain uses TRBV6-4 with TRBJ1-2; D ambiguous. This clonotype originated in a woman between 50 and 59 years old with acute or convalescent COVID-19. DNA of the CDR3: TGTGCCAGCAGTGACTATTCGGGAGCGTTCCCTAAAGGCTACACCTTC. Encoded protein: CASSDYSGAFPKGYTF.